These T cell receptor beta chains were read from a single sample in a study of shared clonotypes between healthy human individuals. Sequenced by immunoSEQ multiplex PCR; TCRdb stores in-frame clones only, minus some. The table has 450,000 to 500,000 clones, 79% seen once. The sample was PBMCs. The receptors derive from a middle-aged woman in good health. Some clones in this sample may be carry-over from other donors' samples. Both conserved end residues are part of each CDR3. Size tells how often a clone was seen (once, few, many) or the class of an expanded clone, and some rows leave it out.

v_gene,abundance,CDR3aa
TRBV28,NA,CASGPLRPGEQYF
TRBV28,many,CASSLSWTGVFREQYF
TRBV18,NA,CASSPPSPDTQYF
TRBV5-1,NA,CASSLEAITDTQYF
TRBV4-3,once,CASSQTSGNNEQFF
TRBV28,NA,CASIPSAYSYEQYF
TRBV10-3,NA,CAISDVRVLSSYEQYF
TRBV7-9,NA,CASSSGRGYNEQFF
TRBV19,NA,CASSPRSSWNTDTQYF
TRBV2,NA,CASRIGALSAEKLFF
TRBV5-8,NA,CASSLGRTGEYNEQFF
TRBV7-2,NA,CASSLEALGPGELFF
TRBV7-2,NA,CASSPPGMGTEAFF
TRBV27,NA,CASSGLGEQYF
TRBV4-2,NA,CASSQDPGTSGNEQFF
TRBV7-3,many,CASSLTGTSLYGYTF
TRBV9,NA,CASRSGVLETQYF
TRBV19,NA,CASSIKQGYGNTIYF
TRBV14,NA,CASQQGAATEAFF
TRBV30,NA,CAWCRGLNTEAFF